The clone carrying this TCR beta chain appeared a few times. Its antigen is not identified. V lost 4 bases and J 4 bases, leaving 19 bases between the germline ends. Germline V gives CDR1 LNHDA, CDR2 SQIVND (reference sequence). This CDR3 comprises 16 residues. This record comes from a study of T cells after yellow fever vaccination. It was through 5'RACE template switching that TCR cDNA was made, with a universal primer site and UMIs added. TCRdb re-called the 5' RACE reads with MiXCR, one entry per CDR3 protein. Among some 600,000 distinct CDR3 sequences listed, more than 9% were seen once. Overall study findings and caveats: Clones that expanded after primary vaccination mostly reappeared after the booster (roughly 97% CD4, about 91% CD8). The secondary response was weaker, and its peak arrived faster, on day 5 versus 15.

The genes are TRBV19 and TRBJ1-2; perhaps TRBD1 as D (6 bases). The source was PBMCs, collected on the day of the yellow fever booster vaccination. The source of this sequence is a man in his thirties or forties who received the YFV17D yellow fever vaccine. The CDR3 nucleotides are TGTGCCAGTAGTACCCTTTCGTGGAGGGGGGTCTATGGCTACACCTTC. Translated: CASSTLSWRGVYGYTF.